This T cell receptor (beta chain) was recovered during a study of blood T cell repertoires in COVID-19. Overall study context: Material from acute and convalescent COVID-19 was sourced from the United States, Italy and Spain. T cells, B-cell-depleted T cells, or PBMCs provided the cDNA or gDNA that served as material.

V was trimmed by 0 bases and J by 8 bases, leaving 18 bases between them. This CDR3 is built from 16 residues. Germline V gives CDR1 MNHEY, CDR2 SVGEGT. Seattle-derived patients entered the study during active infection and were followed longitudinally. Per the original data handling: Reference gene primers were amplified, and this amplification served to estimate nucleated cell counts. Clones were read by immunoSEQ multiplex PCR, and TCRdb kept only the in-frame ones, dropping some. The DNA gave D and trimming, while V, J and clone size come from that table. The sample has about 120,000 clones, almost 90% seen once.

The chain recombines TRBV6-2 or TRBV6-3 with TRBJ2-3; the D gene is possibly TRBD2 (6 bases). The TCR was taken from a woman aged 55-69 years with COVID-19, enrolled during active disease. Sequencing was carried out using peripheral blood. The DNA for the CDR3 is TGTGCCAGCAGTTACTCGACCGGACTATCCAGGGTTACGCAGTATTTT. As protein: CASSYSTGLSRVTQYF.